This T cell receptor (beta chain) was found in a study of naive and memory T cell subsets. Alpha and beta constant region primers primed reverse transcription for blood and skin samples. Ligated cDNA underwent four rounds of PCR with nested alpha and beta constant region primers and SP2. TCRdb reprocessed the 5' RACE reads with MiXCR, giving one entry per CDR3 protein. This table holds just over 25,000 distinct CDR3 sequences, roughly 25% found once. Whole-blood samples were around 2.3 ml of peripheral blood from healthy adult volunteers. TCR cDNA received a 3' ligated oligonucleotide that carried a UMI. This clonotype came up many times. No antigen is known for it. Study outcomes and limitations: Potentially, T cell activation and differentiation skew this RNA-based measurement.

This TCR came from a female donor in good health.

CDR3 sequence: CASSSGSSGLYTGELFF. CDR3 DNA: TGTGCCAGCAGCTCGGGGAGTAGCGGCCTTTACACCGGGGAGCTGTTTTTT. The chain carries TRBV5-4 and TRBJ2-2; D is perhaps TRBD2 (6 bases). Germline V gene data show CDR1 as SGHNT and CDR2 as YYREEE (reference sequence). Trimming stripped 3 bases from V and 3 bases from J, with 18 bases between. There are 17 residues in the CDR3.